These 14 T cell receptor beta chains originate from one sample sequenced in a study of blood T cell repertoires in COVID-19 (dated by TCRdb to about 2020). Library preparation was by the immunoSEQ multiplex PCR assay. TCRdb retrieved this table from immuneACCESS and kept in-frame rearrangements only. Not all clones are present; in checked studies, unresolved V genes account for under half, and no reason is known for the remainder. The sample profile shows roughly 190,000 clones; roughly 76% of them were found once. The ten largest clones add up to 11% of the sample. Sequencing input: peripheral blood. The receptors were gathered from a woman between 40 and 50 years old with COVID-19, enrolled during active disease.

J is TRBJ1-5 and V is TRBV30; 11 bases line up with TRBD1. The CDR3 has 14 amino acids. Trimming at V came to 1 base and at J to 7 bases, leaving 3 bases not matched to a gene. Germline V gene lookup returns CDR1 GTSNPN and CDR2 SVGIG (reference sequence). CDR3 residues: CAWSGDRGDQPQHF. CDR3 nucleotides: TGTGCCTGGAGTGGGGACAGGGGGGACCAGCCCCAGCATTTT. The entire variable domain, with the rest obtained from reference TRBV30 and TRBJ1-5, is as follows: SQTIHQWPATLVQPVGSPLSLECTVEGTSNPNLYWYRQAAGRGLQLLFYSVGIGQISSEVPQNLSASRPQDRQFILSSKKLLLSDSGFYLCAWSGDRGDQPQHFGDGTRLSIL.

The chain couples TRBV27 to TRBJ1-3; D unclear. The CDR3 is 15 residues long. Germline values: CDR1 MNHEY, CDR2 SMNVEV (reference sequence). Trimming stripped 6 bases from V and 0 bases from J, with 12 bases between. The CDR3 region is CASSITGISGNTIYF. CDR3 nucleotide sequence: TGTGCCAGCAGCATTACGGGGATCTCTGGAAACACCATATATTTT.

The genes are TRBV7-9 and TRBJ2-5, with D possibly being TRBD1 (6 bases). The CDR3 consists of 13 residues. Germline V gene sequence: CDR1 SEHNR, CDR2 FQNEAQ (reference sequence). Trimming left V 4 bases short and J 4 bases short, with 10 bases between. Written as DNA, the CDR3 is TGTGCCAGCAGCTCCAGGGGCCCAGAGACCCAGTACTTC. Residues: CASSSRGPETQYF.

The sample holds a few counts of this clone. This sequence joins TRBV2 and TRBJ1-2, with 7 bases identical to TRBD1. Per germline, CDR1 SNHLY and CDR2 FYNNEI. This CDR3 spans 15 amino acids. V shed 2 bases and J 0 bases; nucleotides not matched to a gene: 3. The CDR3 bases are TGTGCCAGCAGTGAAACCACAGGGGCTAACTATGGCTACACCTTC. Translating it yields CASSETTGANYGYTF.

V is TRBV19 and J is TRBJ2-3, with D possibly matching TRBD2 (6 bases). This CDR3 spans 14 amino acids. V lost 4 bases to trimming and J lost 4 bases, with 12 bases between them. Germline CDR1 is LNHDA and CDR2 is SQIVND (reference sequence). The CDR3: CASSRGERPDTQYF. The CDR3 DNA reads TGTGCCAGTAGTAGGGGGGAGAGGCCAGATACGCAGTATTTT.

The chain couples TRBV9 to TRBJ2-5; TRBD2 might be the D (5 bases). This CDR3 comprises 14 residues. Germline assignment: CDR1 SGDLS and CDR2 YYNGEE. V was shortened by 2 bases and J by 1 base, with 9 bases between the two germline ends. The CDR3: CASSVASSQETQYF. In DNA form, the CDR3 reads TGTGCCAGCAGCGTTGCTAGCAGCCAAGAGACCCAGTACTTC.

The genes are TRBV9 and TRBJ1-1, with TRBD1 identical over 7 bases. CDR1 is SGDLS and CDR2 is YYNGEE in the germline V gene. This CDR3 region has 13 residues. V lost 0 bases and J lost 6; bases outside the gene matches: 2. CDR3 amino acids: CASSVGGQSEAFF. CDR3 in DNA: TGTGCCAGCAGCGTAGGGGGACAGTCTGAAGCTTTCTTT.

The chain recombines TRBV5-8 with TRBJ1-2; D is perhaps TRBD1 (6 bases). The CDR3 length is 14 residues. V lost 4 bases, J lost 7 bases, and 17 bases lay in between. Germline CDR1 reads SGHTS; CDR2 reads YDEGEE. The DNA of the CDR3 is TGTGCCAGCAGCCCGTCCGGGACAACTGGTGGCTACACCTTC. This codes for CASSPSGTTGGYTF.

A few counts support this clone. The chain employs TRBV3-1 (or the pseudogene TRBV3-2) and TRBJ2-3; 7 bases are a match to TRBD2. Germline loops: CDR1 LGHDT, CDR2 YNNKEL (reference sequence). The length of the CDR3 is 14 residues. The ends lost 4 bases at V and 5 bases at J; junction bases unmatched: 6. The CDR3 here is CASSPGLGGDTQYF. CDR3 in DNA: TGTGCCAGCAGCCCAGGACTAGGAGGAGATACGCAGTATTTT.

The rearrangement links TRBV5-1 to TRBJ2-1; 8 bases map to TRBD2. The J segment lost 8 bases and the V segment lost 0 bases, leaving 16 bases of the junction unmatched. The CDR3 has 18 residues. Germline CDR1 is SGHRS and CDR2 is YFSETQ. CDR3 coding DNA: TGCGCCAGCAGCTTGGTTTCTAGCGGGTCGAGCCTGGGCCATGAGCAGTTCTTC. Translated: CASSLVSSGSSLGHEQFF.

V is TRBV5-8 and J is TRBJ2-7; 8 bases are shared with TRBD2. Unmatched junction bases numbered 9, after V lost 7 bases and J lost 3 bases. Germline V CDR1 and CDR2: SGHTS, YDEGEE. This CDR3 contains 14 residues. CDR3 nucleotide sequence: TGTGCCAGCGGGGCGGGGCGGGAGGTCTACGAGCAGTACTTC. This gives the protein CASGAGREVYEQYF.

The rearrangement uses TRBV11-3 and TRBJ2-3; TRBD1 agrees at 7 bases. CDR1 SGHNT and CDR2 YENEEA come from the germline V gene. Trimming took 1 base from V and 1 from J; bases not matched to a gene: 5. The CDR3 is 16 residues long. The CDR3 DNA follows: TGTGCCAGCAGCTTAGCAGGAGACAGGGGCACAGATACGCAGTATTTT. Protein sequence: CASSLAGDRGTDTQYF.

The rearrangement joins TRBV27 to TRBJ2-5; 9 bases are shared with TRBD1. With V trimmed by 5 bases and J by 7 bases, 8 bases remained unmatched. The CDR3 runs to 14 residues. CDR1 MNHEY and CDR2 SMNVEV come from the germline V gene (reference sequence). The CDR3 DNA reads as TGTGCCAGCAGTCCCTGGACAGGGGAAGCGACCCAGTACTTC. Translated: CASSPWTGEATQYF.

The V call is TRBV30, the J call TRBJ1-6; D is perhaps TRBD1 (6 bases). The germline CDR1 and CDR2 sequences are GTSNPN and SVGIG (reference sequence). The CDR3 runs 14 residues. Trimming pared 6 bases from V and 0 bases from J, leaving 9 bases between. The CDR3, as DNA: TGTGCCTGCACAGGGAGCTCCTATAATTCACCCCTCCACTTT. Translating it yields CACTGSSYNSPLHF.